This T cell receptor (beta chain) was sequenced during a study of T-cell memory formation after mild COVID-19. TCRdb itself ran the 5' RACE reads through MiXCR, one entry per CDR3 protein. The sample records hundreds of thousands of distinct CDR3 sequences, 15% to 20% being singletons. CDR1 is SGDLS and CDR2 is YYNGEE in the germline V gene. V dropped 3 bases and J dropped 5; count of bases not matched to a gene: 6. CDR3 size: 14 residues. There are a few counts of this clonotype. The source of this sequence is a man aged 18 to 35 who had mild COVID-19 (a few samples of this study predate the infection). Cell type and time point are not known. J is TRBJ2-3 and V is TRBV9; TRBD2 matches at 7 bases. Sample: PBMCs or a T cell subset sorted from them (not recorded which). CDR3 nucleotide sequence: TGTGCCAGCAGCGCCTGGGGGGGGGTAGATACGCAGTATTTT. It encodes CASSAWGGVDTQYF. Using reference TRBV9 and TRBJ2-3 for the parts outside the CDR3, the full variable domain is DSGVTQTPKHLITATGQRVTLRCSPRSGDLSVYWYQQSLDQGLQFLIQYYNGEERAKGNILERFSAQQFPDLHSELNLSSLELGDSALYFCASSAWGGVDTQYFGPGTRLTVL.